This TCR beta chain derives from a study of T cells expressing NK-cell markers. Study-wide results and caveats: These clonotypes additionally ranked first within the CD3+CD56-NKG2C+ fraction of a few donors.

Details on this clonotype: Its antigen remains unidentified.

Reanalyzing the 5' RACE reads, TCRdb keeps one entry per CDR3 protein, without DNA. The sample holds almost 450,000 distinct CDR3 sequences. The TCR originated in a woman between 18 and 70 years old in good health. Material: blood T cells: a sorted CD56 or NKG2C T cell subset, CD4+ or CD8+ T cells, or bulk PBMC T cells (not recorded which).

The CDR3 protein is CASSEGVSNQPQHF. The chain couples TRBV9 to TRBJ1-5. Germline V gene data show CDR1 as SGDLS and CDR2 as YYNGEE. The CDR3 runs 14 residues.